This record concerns one TCR beta chain sequence. There is no known antigen for this receptor. No per-base quality is available; no much larger clone lies one base away. This entry belongs to a study of blood T cells in healthy people across ages (dated by TCRdb to the mid-2010s). At the level of the whole study: Template switching captured roughly one uniquely barcoded TCR beta cDNA molecule per two T cells in model experiments. Using deep sequencing normalized with unique cDNA molecular identifiers, the study measured how TCR beta repertoire diversity changes with age. The donors were divided into four age groups: young (average around 15 years), middle-aged (approximately 39), aged (approximately 62) and long-lived (around 87). Donors of different ages were randomly distributed across sequencing lanes to avoid experimental bias. Using the same blood draw, the study looked at two additional independent replicas of 1 million unique cDNA reads for two donors, one aged 18 to 30 and the other aged 80 or older. The investigation overall reported the following: Donor CMV infection status was unknown, potentially confounding age-related changes in expanded clonotypes. Estimates of total diversity from one million sequenced T cells were regarded as lower bounds and underestimates. Observed TCR beta diversity correlated strongly with the percentage of naive T cells measured by flow cytometry. Observed TCR beta diversity per million T cells fell roughly linearly with age, and a significant reduction was already apparent by age roughly 40. Compared with the aged group, the long-lived group had more naive CD4+ T cells, fewer expanded clones and increased TCR diversity, suggesting age selection. Bulk unsorted PBMC profiling prevented conclusive comparison of naive and antigen-experienced compartments.

Inclusive of the bounding cysteine and phenylalanine, the CDR3 is 12 residues long. The read is trimmed to its CDR3 DNA, 36 bases read in frame from base 1. CDR1 and CDR2, looked up from the germline V gene, are MDHEN and SYDVKM. The 35 to 40 donors, aged about 6 to 90 years, were systemically healthy Caucasian individuals from Russia. Each donor gave approximately 9.3 milliliters of peripheral blood, collected into EDTA-treated Vacutainer tubes. Ficoll-Paque density-gradient centrifugation was used to isolate PBMCs, with at least 6.5 million per sample. Total RNA, at least 5 micrograms per sample, was extracted from PBMCs with Trizol reagent. For every donor, flow cytometry on a PBMC aliquot measured the percentage of naive CD45RAhigh/CD27high T cells. Receptor libraries were prepared by 5' RACE. Sequencing instrument: Illumina HiSeq 2500. A second PCR of roughly 6 to 11 cycles was run with a J-beta primer mix and a sample-barcoded 5' primer. A template-switch 5' adaptor carrying 12 random nucleotides introduced a unique molecular identifier onto each TCR beta cDNA molecule. Each sample yielded at least 2.5 million CDR3-containing paired-end reads. The Mint cDNA synthesis kit, primed by a TRBC-specific oligonucleotide, was used to synthesize first-strand cDNA from all RNA. After uracil-DNA glycosylase treatment, a first 18-cycle PCR used universal primers M1SS and BC2_uni_R on all cDNA. The study's processing was this. For normalization, 1 million high-quality reads, each with a distinct molecular identifier, were randomly selected from each sample. Instead of being binned into consensus sequences, reads with shared molecular identifiers were discarded. MiTCR, set to a Q25 quality threshold and the strictest error-elimination algorithm, was used for CDR3 identification, clonotype clustering and error correction. A nonparametric unseen species model using Euler transformation provided a lower-bound estimate of total TCR beta diversity. TCRdb reworked the public reads: Q25 trimming with fastp, MiXCR clone assembly, productive beta chains retained. Each entry is one CDR3 protein sequence, shown with its most common DNA and genes. TCRdb, rather than the study authors, made the V and J calls. The sample profile shows some 1 million distinct CDR3 sequences; around 43% of them were found once. About 20% of the sample comes from the top ten.

The specimen was blood. The source is a woman aged 60-75 years in good health. This chain is built from TRBV28 and TRBJ2-1, and perhaps TRBD1 as D gene, on 5 matching bases. The DNA end is a closer match to TRBJ2-7, so the J assignment may be wrong. The CDR3 region: CASIDRYNEQYF. The DNA sequence follows: TGTGCCAGCATCGACAGATACAATGAGCAGTACTTC.